This T cell receptor beta chain was identified in a study of blood T cells in healthy people across ages. Study-wide results and limits: The study found TCR beta diversity correlated strongly with naive T cell percentage.

Isolating PBMCs gave at least 6.5 million of these cells per sample. On this clonotype: Its antigen is unknown.

Sample-barcoded 5' priming and a J-beta primer mix drove a second PCR of about 7 to 12 cycles. In TCRdb, the 5' RACE reads were re-called with MiXCR into one record per CDR3 protein. The table has roughly 800,000 distinct CDR3 sequences, approximately 25% seen once. The CDR3 is 11 residues long. Germline CDR1 and CDR2: DFQATT and SNEGSKA (reference sequence). V gave up 5 bases and J gave up 6 bases, with 11 bases separating them. These data were also filed under a second study, of T cells of mothers and their children. That study adds: Some 3 million TCR beta reads per child versus over 9.5 million per mother. Similar effects of thymic selection on TCR recombination output were recorded in related and unrelated pairs.

Specimen: blood. This TCR came from a boy between 10 and 17 years old in good health. V gene TRBV20-1 combines with J gene TRBJ2-7, with D perhaps assigned TRBD1 or TRBD2 (7 bases each). CDR3 protein: CSAVRGGEQYF. CDR3 bases: TGCAGTGCTGTCAGGGGGGGCGAGCAGTACTTC.